The 27 T cell receptor beta chains listed next were all sequenced from one sample in a study of blood T cell repertoires in COVID-19. Clones were read by immunoSEQ multiplex PCR, and TCRdb kept only the in-frame ones, dropping some. The sample lists about 250,000 clones, around nine tenths occurring once. The specimen was peripheral blood. These receptors all stem from a man older than 75 with acute or convalescent COVID-19.

This chain joins TRBV4-2 and TRBJ2-5; D call uncertain. The CDR3 sequence is 13 residues long. CDR1 is LGHNA, CDR2 YNFKEQ, per germline. Trimming left V 1 base short and J 0 bases short, with 3 bases between. CDR3 sequence (DNA): TGTGCCAGCAGCCAAGCGGACCAAGAGACCCAGTACTTC. This sequence encodes CASSQADQETQYF.

The chain is built from TRBV7-6 and TRBJ1-1; D unclear. Per the germline V gene, CDR1 is SGHVS and CDR2 is FNYEAQ. The CDR3 length is 15 residues. V lost 5 bases to trimming and J lost 4 bases, with 17 bases between them. CDR3 DNA sequence: TGTGCCAGCAGCCTTGGGCCTCAGAGACCCACTGAAGCTTTCTTT. Protein product: CASSLGPQRPTEAFF.

J is TRBJ1-2 and V is TRBV4-2, with 8 bases matching TRBD1. Germline assignment: CDR1 LGHNA and CDR2 YNFKEQ. The CDR3 sequence is 16 residues long. Trimming removed 5 bases from V and 3 bases from J; junction bases left unmatched: 11. CDR3 nucleotides: TGTGCCAGCAGCGCCTATGGGACAGGAGGTGACTATGGCTACACCTTC. Translated, it gives CASSAYGTGGDYGYTF.

As for this clone: In the same sample, other DNA sequences code for this CDR3. The chain combines TRBV6-5 with TRBJ1-2; D gene ambiguous. This CDR3 is built from 13 residues. V was trimmed by 7 bases and J by 2 bases, leaving 11 bases between them. The germline CDR1 and CDR2 sequences are MNHEY and SVGAGI. The CDR3 protein is CASTIGGNYGYTF. In nucleotides, the CDR3 is TGTGCCAGCACTATAGGAGGGAACTATGGCTACACCTTC.

Note on this clone: A read error may produce the germline difference seen at one junction end. The V call is TRBV10-2, the J call TRBJ2-7, with 8 bases aligning to TRBD2. The germline CDR1 and CDR2 sequences are WSHSY and SAAADI. The CDR3 consists of 15 residues. The CDR3 region is CASSESRGASHEQYF. The CDR3 nucleotides read TGCGCCAGCAGTGAATCGCGGGGGGCCTCCCACGAGCAGTACTTC.

The chain joins TRBV19 to TRBJ1-1; a weak D match, TRBD1 (5 bases). CDR3 length equals 13 residues. Looked up from germline, CDR1 is LNHDA and CDR2 is SQIVND (reference sequence). The V gene lost 6 bases and the J gene lost 4 bases, with 12 bases spanning the gap. CDR3 DNA: TGTGCCAGTAGCCCAACAGGAGTCACTGAAGCTTTCTTT. Residues: CASSPTGVTEAFF.

This clone was counted once. V and J are TRBV19 and TRBJ2-1, with 8 bases lining up with TRBD1. Unmatched junction bases numbered 9, after V lost 4 bases and J lost 1 base. This CDR3 spans 17 amino acids. CDR1 and CDR2 from the germline V gene are LNHDA and SQIVND (reference sequence). The CDR3 loop reads CASSTFSGGRSYNEQFF. The CDR3 DNA follows: TGTGCCAGTAGTACCTTTTCAGGGGGCAGGTCCTACAATGAGCAGTTCTTC.

The gene calls are TRBV7-9 and TRBJ1-1, with D perhaps TRBD1 (6 bases). The CDR3 totals 15 residues. V lost 6 bases, J lost 3 bases, and 17 bases lay in between. In germline, CDR1 is SEHNR, CDR2 FQNEAQ (reference sequence). CDR3: CASRETGWGDTEAFF. The DNA for the CDR3 is TGTGCCAGCAGAGAAACAGGGTGGGGTGACACTGAAGCTTTCTTT.

The chain has TRBV5-6 and TRBJ1-3; 9 bases are shared with TRBD1. The trim removed 4 bases at V and 3 bases at J, leaving 8 bases unmatched. The CDR3 length is 16 residues. Germline V gene sequence: CDR1 SGHDT, CDR2 YYEEEE. The DNA for the CDR3 is TGTGCCAGCAGCAAACGGACAGGGGCTGGTGGAAACACCATATATTTT. Its translation: CASSKRTGAGGNTIYF.

The chain employs TRBV7-3 and TRBJ2-7, with 8 bases identical to TRBD1. Germline V CDR1 and CDR2: SGHTA, FQGTGA. The CDR3 totals 13 residues. V lost 3 bases to trimming and J lost 3 bases; unmatched junction nucleotides: 1. The CDR3 nucleotides are TGTGCCAGCAGCTTTGGACAGGGCTACGAGCAGTACTTC. It translates to CASSFGQGYEQYF.

This clone has just one count. This chain links TRBV5-6 with TRBJ1-6; 7 nucleotides line up with TRBD1. The germline V gene encodes CDR1 SGHDT and CDR2 YYEEEE. The CDR3 is 15 residues long. J gave up 9 bases and V 4 bases, and 10 bases lay outside the gene matches. The CDR3 reads CASSPSGGIGSPLHF. DNA of the CDR3: TGTGCCAGCAGCCCCTCAGGGGGAATAGGTTCACCCCTCCACTTT.

This clone showed up just once. The chain joins TRBV2 to TRBJ2-5, with TRBD2 as a possible D gene (7 bases). The CDR3 is 12 residues long. The V gene lost 7 bases and the J gene lost 4 bases, with 10 bases spanning the gap. The V gene's germline CDR1 is SNHLY and CDR2 FYNNEI. The CDR3 protein is CASIGGAETQYF. The CDR3 DNA reads TGTGCCAGCATAGGGGGGGCAGAGACCCAGTACTTC.

The chain is built from TRBV6-1 and TRBJ2-1, with TRBD2 as a possible D gene (5 bases). The CDR3 length is 13 residues. Trimming pared 1 base from V and 7 bases from J, leaving 8 bases between. Germline lookup yields CDR1 MNHNS and CDR2 SASEGT. CDR3 loop: CASSEERVNEQFF. DNA for the CDR3: TGTGCCAGCAGTGAAGAGAGGGTGAATGAGCAGTTCTTC.

This clone is a singleton in its sample. The chain carries TRBV29-1 and TRBJ2-7; 7 bases agree with TRBD1. Trimming removed 3 bases from V and 7 bases from J; junction bases left unmatched: 9. The CDR3 totals 13 residues. Germline V gives CDR1 SQVTM, CDR2 ANQGSEA. The CDR3 nucleotides read TGCAGCGTTGACCGGACAGGATCTAGGGAGCAGTACTTC. This translates into CSVDRTGSREQYF.

For this clone: The junction differs from germline at one of its ends, possibly a read error. V gene TRBV7-9 combines with J gene TRBJ2-3, with 10 bases matching TRBD2. Germline V lookup: CDR1 SEHNR, CDR2 FQNEAQ (reference sequence). The CDR3 is made up of 15 amino acids. This CDR3 reads CASSLAGAFTDTQYF. The CDR3 nucleotides read TGTGCCAGCAGCCTAGCGGGGGCCTTCACAGATACGCAGTATTTT. The full variable domain, with the rest looked up from reference TRBV7-9 and TRBJ2-3, is DTGVSQNPRHKITKRGQNVTFRCDPISEHNRLYWYRQTLGQGPEFLTYFQNEAQLEKSRLLSDRFSAERPKGSFSTLEIQRTEQGDSAMYLCASSLAGAFTDTQYFGPGTRLTVL.

The genes are TRBV5-4 and TRBJ2-5; TRBD2 is a possible D gene (6 bases). Between the trimmed V and J ends, which lost 3 bases and 5 bases, there was a span of 23 bases. This CDR3 is 17 amino acids long. Germline loops: CDR1 SGHNT, CDR2 YYREEE (reference sequence). CDR3: CASSSDGGRPLRETQYF. In DNA, the CDR3 is TGTGCCAGCAGCTCCGATGGGGGGAGGCCCCTTCGGGAGACCCAGTACTTC.

V gene TRBV5-1 combines with J gene TRBJ2-7; TRBD1 might be the D (5 bases). From germline, CDR1 is SGHRS and CDR2 YFSETQ. This CDR3 has 14 residues. V dropped 6 bases and J dropped 1 base, with 14 bases sitting between them. The CDR3 nucleotides read TGCGCCAGCAAGACAGAAATTTTATCCTACGAGCAGTACTTC. Protein: CASKTEILSYEQYF.

The rearrangement joins TRBV5-1 to TRBJ2-2; TRBD2 matches at 9 bases. The CDR3 length is 17 residues. Germline values: CDR1 SGHRS, CDR2 YFSETQ. Germline trimming cut 0 bases from V and 5 bases from J; bases unmatched to any gene: 8. The CDR3 loop is CASSLDDAGGQTGELFF. CDR3 nucleotides: TGCGCCAGCAGCTTGGATGATGCGGGAGGGCAAACCGGGGAGCTGTTTTTT.

This rearrangement joins TRBV19 to TRBJ2-7; possibly TRBD2 for D (6 bases). The V gene lost 2 bases and the J gene lost 5 bases, with 13 bases spanning the gap. This CDR3 is built from 14 residues. Germline CDR1 and CDR2: LNHDA and SQIVND (reference sequence). The CDR3 is CASSIRDGEDEQYF. Written as DNA, the CDR3 is TGTGCCAGTAGTATACGGGATGGGGAGGACGAGCAGTACTTC.

This clone has just one count. This chain connects TRBV6-5 to TRBJ1-5; 8 bases are shared with TRBD1. The V and J ends lost 4 bases and 4 bases, in that order; junction bases with no gene match: 9. The germline CDR1 and CDR2 sequences are MNHEY and SVGAGI. The CDR3 extends over 16 amino acids. The CDR3 reads CASSSPTGAGNQPQHF. Here the CDR3 DNA reads TGTGCCAGCAGTTCCCCGACAGGGGCTGGAAATCAGCCCCAGCATTTT.

The chain couples TRBV10-3 to TRBJ2-3, with 7 bases aligning to TRBD2. Germline V gene sequence: CDR1 ENHRY, CDR2 SYGVKD. The J segment lost 4 bases and the V segment lost 3 bases, leaving 4 bases of the junction unmatched. The CDR3 totals 14 residues. This CDR3 reads CAISERAGADTQYF. CDR3 coding DNA: TGTGCCATCAGTGAACGGGCGGGAGCAGATACGCAGTATTTT.

A single count supports this clone. V and J are TRBV6-5 and TRBJ2-4, with D perhaps TRBD2 (5 bases). Trimming stripped 6 bases from V and 2 bases from J, with 11 bases between. The CDR3 runs 14 residues. Germline V gives CDR1 MNHEY, CDR2 SVGAGI. The CDR3: CASSLPGTKNIQYF. Here the CDR3 DNA reads TGTGCCAGCAGCTTACCGGGAACCAAAAACATTCAGTACTTC.

This chain uses TRBV19 with TRBJ1-2, with TRBD1 matching 9 bases. The junction had 4 bases not matched to a gene; V was cut back by 4 bases and J by 4 bases. This CDR3 has 14 amino acids. Germline CDR1 is LNHDA and CDR2 is SQIVND (reference sequence). CDR3: CASSNPGQGYGYTF. The CDR3 DNA follows: TGTGCCAGTAGTAACCCGGGACAGGGCTATGGCTACACCTTC.

The chain recombines TRBV4-3 with TRBJ2-7, with D tentatively TRBD2 (5 bases). Trimming left V 0 bases short and J 7 bases short, with 19 bases between. CDR3 length: 16 amino acids. From germline, CDR1 is LGHNA and CDR2 YSLEER. CDR3 protein: CASSQDYRGVILEQYF. CDR3 sequence (DNA): TGCGCCAGCAGCCAAGATTACCGGGGAGTCATCCTAGAGCAGTACTTC.

This rearrangement joins TRBV24-1 to TRBJ1-2; 7 bases agree with TRBD1. Germline V gene data show CDR1 as KGHDR and CDR2 as SFDVKD. With 4 bases clipped from V and 4 bases from J, the junction kept 11 bases outside the gene matches. The CDR3 is 16 residues long. The CDR3 sequence is CATSDTRGSGIYGYTF. The CDR3 DNA reads as TGTGCCACCAGTGACACCAGGGGGTCGGGGATCTATGGCTACACCTTC.

The chain couples TRBV25-1 to TRBJ1-2; TRBD1 is a possible D gene (6 bases). Germline V lookup: CDR1 MGHDK, CDR2 SYGVNS. The CDR3 sequence is 13 residues long. Trimming cost V 4 bases and J 2 bases, with 8 bases left between them. Here the CDR3 DNA reads TGTGCCAGCAGTGTACAGGGAAACTATGGCTACACCTTC. Its protein is CASSVQGNYGYTF.

The chain combines TRBV20-1 with TRBJ2-7, with 13 bases that match TRBD2. This CDR3 comprises 14 residues. Germline-derived CDR1 and CDR2 are DFQATT and SNEGSKA (reference sequence). V shed 3 bases and J 2 bases; nucleotides not matched to a gene: 1. CDR3 nucleotide sequence: TGCAGTGCTAGTGGACTAGCGGGAGCCTACGAGCAGTACTTC. This codes for CSASGLAGAYEQYF.